This entry is about one T cell receptor (beta chain). This clone has a single count. Its specific antigen is unknown. Base qualities are not provided; no much larger clone lies one nucleotide away. This entry belongs to a study of blood T cell repertoires in COVID-19 (TCRdb year 2020). Describing the broader study: Collaborator samples came from the United States, Italy and Spain and covered acute and convalescent phases of COVID-19. The material from the prospective study consisted of cDNA or gDNA derived from T cells, B-cell-depleted T cells, or PBMCs. The dataset comprised deeply sampled blood TCRbeta repertoires from subjects exposed to, actively infected with, or recovered from COVID-19. The repertoires were released in a freely available public database meant as a resource for research on the immune response to SARS-CoV-2. The samples were drawn from the first 160 participants of the ongoing ImmuneRACE study and from 950 to 1,500 subjects provided by 6 global collaborators. Sample metadata almost always included a de-identified subject ID, COVID-19 status, age in years and sex. HLA class I and class II types, where available, came from metadata supplied by the sample provider rather than from assay-based typing.

TCRbeta CDR3 regions were amplified from genomic DNA using the immunoSEQ Assay, a bias-controlled multiplex PCR. In the original analysis: The number of nucleated cells in each sample was estimated by amplification of reference gene primers within the assay. To quantify the absolute abundance of each unique TCRbeta CDR3 rearrangement, sequence reads were collapsed and filtered. For each sample, productive Simpson clonality was calculated by taking the square root of Simpson's diversity index across productive rearrangements. TCRdb provides this immuneACCESS table in a form limited to in-frame rearrangements. Some clones are lacking; in checked studies, under half of them reflect an unresolved V gene, and why the rest are absent is not known. The V and J calls and clone size come from that table; D and trimming were worked out from the DNA. A total of around 190,000 clones appear in this sample, roughly 75% of them only once. About 6.8% of the sample is held by the ten biggest clonotypes.

The germline V gene yields MNHNS for CDR1 and SASEGT for CDR2. The CDR3 starts with the cysteine, ends with the phenylalanine, and has 14 residues. Of all the DNA, just the CDR3 is kept, 42 bases in frame from base 1. V loses 1 base of germline sequence and J loses 9 bases, and the interval between the two ends is 13 bases. Each collaborating institution followed its own protocols to collect whole blood in K2EDTA tubes. For TCRbeta analysis, collaborator samples were shipped as frozen whole blood, as isolated PBMCs, or as DNA extracted from either sample type. General study outcomes and caveats: The amount of clinical and demographic metadata varied by source and participant and was provided uncurated.

Sequenced: peripheral blood. This receptor was obtained from a man in his 70s with active or convalescent COVID-19. The chain joins TRBV6-1 to TRBJ1-5; TRBD1 might be the D gene, on 5 matching bases. The nucleotides are TGTGCCAGCAGTGAAGTACAGGAGCGGGGGCCCCAGCATTTT. This yields the protein CASSEVQERGPQHF.